Below are 6 T cell receptor beta chains sequenced from a single sample in a study of T cell changes during pregnancy in multiple sclerosis. Profiled with immunoSEQ multiplex PCR; TCRdb holds only in-frame clones, not every one. This table holds around 68,000 clones, around 91% found once. The sample was peripheral blood, taken after pregnancy. Receptors originate from a female donor in good health, enrolled as a control in a pregnancy study.

The chain couples TRBV5-1 to TRBJ2-7; 8 bases agree with TRBD2. Germline lookup yields CDR1 SGHRS and CDR2 YFSETQ. Unmatched junction bases numbered 11, after V lost 4 bases and J lost 5 bases. The CDR3 sequence is 15 residues long. The CDR3 DNA sequence: TGCGCCAGCAGCCCCGCCGGGACTAGACGAGACGAGCAGTACTTC. This encodes CASSPAGTRRDEQYF.

This clone was found a few times. This sequence joins TRBV7-9 and TRBJ2-2, with 11 bases identical to TRBD2. CDR1 is SEHNR, CDR2 FQNEAQ, per germline (reference sequence). The CDR3 has 16 residues. The J segment lost 0 bases and the V segment lost 9 bases, leaving 6 bases of the junction unmatched. This CDR3 is CARGPSGGTNTGELFF. The CDR3 DNA follows: TGTGCCAGGGGCCCTAGCGGGGGGACGAACACCGGGGAGCTGTTTTTT.

The J gene is TRBJ1-1, the V gene TRBV5-1; weak D call: TRBD1 (5 bases). Per the germline V gene, CDR1 is SGHRS and CDR2 is YFSETQ. V was pared by 3 bases and J by 1 base, with 10 bases between. CDR3 length: 14 amino acids. The CDR3 here is CASSWGVANTEAFF. The CDR3 DNA sequence: TGCGCCAGCAGCTGGGGGGTTGCGAACACTGAAGCTTTCTTT.

This chain uses TRBV5-1 with TRBJ2-7; a weak D match, TRBD1 (5 bases). The length of the CDR3 is 13 residues. CDR1 and CDR2 (germline): SGHRS, YFSETQ. V was cut by 1 base and J by 3 bases, with 8 bases left in between. The CDR3, as DNA: TGCGCCAGCAGCTTGAGCAGGGTCTACGAGCAGTACTTC. Its translation: CASSLSRVYEQYF.

This clone was seen a single time. The chain combines TRBV30 with TRBJ2-3; 10 nucleotides match TRBD2. Per the germline V gene, CDR1 is GTSNPN and CDR2 is SVGIG (reference sequence). Unmatched junction bases numbered 15, after V lost 5 bases and J lost 7 bases. There are 16 residues in the CDR3. The CDR3 DNA follows: TGTGCCTGGGCCAGGGGGGAGCGGGGGGGCCGCCATACGCAGTATTTT. Residues: CAWARGERGGRHTQYF.

The chain combines TRBV29-1 with TRBJ2-7; 7 bases align to TRBD2. V was clipped by 5 bases and J by 7 bases; unmatched bases: 5. Looked up from germline, CDR1 is SQVTM and CDR2 is ANQGSEA. The CDR3 loop spans 11 amino acids. In DNA, the CDR3 is TGCAGCGTTCCTTACGGGGGGGAGCAGTACTTC. Translated, it gives CSVPYGGEQYF.